This T cell receptor (beta chain) was found in a study of T cells in Graves' hyperthyroidism and ophthalmopathy. Study results and caveats: Ophthalmopathy prediction by the model preceded onset by a median approximately six months. Among thyroid clonotypes expanded above 0.001, most also appeared in blood.

V lost 6 bases and J lost 0, with 18 bases in between. Germline-derived CDR1 and CDR2 are DFQATT and SNEGSKA (reference sequence). The CDR3 runs to 15 residues. The sample holds many counts of this clonotype. Its antigen is undetermined. Uncontrolled infection, other autoimmune disease, pregnancy or lactation excluded patients. Clinical symptoms, serum thyroxine and TRAb, thyroid ultrasound and orbital computed tomography were used for the diagnoses. The TCR beta CDR3 regions underwent amplification using RNA transcripts as the source. RT-PCR in the first round (using the HTBI primer set) targeted the TCR CDR3. Via MiXCR, TCRdb re-called the multiplex PCR reads, giving one row per CDR3 protein. In the table there are approximately 510,000 distinct CDR3 sequences, approximately 49% of which are singletons.

Material for sequencing was peripheral blood or thyroid tissue (not recorded which). The J gene is TRBJ2-7, the V gene TRBV20-1, with D perhaps assigned TRBD1 or TRBD2 (5 bases each). This receptor was identified in an adult woman with Graves' disease, either hyperthyroidism or ophthalmopathy (not recorded which). The CDR3 sequence: CSAAGQGGSSYEQYF. The CDR3 coding sequence is TGCAGTGCCGCGGGCCAGGGTGGGAGCTCCTACGAGCAGTACTTC.